The clone carrying this T cell receptor (beta chain) was picked up one time. This record comes from a study of shared clonotypes between healthy human individuals. Unsorted PBMC DNA was sequenced on ten immunoSEQ deep assay plates. Some clones are missing from TCRdb's copy, which holds only in-frame ones; the method was immunoSEQ multiplex PCR. The sample has 530,000 or so clones; roughly 85% are singletons. The clonotype originates from a woman in her 40s in good health. Some clones in this sample may be carry-over from other donors' samples. Sequencing was done on a sample of PBMCs.

CDR3: CSASGLARNEQFF. The DNA of the CDR3 is TGCAGCGCTAGTGGTCTAGCCAGGAATGAGCAGTTCTTC. The chain recombines TRBV29-1 with TRBJ2-1, with a weak D call TRBD2 (5 bases). The CDR3 loop spans 13 amino acids. Germline V CDR1 and CDR2: SQVTM, ANQGSEA. Trimming shortened V by 7 bases and J by 7 bases, and 17 bases separated the two germline ends.